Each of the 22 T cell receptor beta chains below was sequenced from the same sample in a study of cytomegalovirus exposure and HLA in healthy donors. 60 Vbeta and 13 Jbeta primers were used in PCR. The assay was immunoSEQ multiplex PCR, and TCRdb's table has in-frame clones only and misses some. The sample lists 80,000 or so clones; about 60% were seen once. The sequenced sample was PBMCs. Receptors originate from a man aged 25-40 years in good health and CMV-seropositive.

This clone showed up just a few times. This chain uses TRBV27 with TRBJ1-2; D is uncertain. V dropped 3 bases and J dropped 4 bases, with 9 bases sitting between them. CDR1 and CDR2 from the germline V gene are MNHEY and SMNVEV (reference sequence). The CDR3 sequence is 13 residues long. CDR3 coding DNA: TGTGCCAGCAGTTTCGTCGGAGCCTATGGCTACACCTTC. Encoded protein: CASSFVGAYGYTF.

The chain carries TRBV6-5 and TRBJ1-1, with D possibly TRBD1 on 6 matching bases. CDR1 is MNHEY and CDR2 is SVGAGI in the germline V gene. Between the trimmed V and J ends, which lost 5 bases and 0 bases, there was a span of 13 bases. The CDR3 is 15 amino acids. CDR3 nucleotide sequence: TGTGCCAGCAGTCGCAACAGGGTCTTGAACACTGAAGCTTTCTTT. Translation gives CASSRNRVLNTEAFF.

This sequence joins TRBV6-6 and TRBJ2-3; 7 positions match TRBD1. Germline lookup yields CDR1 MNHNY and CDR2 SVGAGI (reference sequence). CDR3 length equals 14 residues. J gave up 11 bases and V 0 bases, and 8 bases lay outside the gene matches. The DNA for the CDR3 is TGTGCCAGCAGTTACTCGAGAAGGGGGCAAGGGCAGTATTTT. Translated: CASSYSRRGQGQYF.

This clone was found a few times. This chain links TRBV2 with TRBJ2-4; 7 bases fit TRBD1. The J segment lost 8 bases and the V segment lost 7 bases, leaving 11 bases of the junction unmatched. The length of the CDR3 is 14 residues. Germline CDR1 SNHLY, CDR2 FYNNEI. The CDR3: CASNPTGRWDIQYF. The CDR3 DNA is TGTGCCAGCAACCCGACAGGGCGTTGGGACATTCAGTACTTC.

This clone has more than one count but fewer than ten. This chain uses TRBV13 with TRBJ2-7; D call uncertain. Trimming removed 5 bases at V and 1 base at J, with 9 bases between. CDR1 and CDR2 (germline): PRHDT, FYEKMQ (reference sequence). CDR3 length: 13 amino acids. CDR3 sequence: CASSPEVSYEQYF. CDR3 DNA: TGTGCCAGCAGCCCAGAGGTGTCCTACGAGCAGTACTTC.

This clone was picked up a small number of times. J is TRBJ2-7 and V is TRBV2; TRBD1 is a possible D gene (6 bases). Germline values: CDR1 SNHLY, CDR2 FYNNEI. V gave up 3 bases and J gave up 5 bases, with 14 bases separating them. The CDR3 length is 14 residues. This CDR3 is CASSDRQGWHEQYF. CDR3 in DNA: TGTGCCAGCAGTGACCGGCAGGGGTGGCACGAGCAGTACTTC.

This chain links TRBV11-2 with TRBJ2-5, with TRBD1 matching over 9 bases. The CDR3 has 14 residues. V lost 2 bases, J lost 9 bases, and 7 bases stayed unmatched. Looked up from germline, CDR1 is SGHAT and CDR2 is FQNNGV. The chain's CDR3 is CASSLYRTGEAQYF. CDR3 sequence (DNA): TGTGCCAGCAGCTTATACCGGACAGGGGAAGCCCAGTACTTC.

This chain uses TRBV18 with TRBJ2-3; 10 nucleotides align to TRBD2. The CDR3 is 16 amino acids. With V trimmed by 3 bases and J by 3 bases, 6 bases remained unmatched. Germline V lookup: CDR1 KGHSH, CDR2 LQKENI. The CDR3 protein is CASSPRTSGATDTQYF. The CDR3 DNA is TGTGCCAGCTCACCTAGAACTAGCGGGGCGACAGATACGCAGTATTTT.

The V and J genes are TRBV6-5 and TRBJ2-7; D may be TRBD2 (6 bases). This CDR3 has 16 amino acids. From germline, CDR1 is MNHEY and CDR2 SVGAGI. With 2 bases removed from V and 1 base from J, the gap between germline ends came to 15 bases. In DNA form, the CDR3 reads TGTGCCAGCAGTTACGCGGAGGGGATACCATCCTACGAGCAGTACTTC. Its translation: CASSYAEGIPSYEQYF.

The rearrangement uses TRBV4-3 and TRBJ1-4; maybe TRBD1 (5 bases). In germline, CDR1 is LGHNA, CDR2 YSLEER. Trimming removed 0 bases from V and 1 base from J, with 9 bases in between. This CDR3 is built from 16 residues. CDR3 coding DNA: TGCGCCAGCAGCCAAGATAACCAGGGAACTAATGAAAAACTGTTTTTT. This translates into CASSQDNQGTNEKLFF.

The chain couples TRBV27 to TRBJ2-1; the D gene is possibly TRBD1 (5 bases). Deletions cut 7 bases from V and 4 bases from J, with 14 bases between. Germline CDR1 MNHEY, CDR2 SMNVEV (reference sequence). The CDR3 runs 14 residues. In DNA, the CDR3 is TGTGCCAGCACCGCTACAGGTACTTACAATGAGCAGTTCTTC. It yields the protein CASTATGTYNEQFF.

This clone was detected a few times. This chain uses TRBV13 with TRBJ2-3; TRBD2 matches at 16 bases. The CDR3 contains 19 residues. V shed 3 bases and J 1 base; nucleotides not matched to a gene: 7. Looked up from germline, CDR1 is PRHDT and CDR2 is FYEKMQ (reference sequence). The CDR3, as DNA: TGTGCCAGCAGCTTCCCGGGACTAGCGGGAGGGGATGGCACAGATACGCAGTATTTT. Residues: CASSFPGLAGGDGTDTQYF. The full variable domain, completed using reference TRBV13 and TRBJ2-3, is AAGVIQSPRHLIKEKRETATLKCYPIPRHDTVYWYQQGPGQDPQFLISFYEKMQSDKGSIPDRFSAQQFSDYHSELNMSSLELGDSALYFCASSFPGLAGGDGTDTQYFGPGTRLTVL.

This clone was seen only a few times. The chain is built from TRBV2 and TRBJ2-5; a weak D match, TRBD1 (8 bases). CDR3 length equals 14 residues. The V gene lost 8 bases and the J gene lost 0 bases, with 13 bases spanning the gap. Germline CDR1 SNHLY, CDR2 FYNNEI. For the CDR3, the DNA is TGTGCCAGCGGGGGGGACAGGAACCAAGAGACCCAGTACTTC. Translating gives CASGGDRNQETQYF. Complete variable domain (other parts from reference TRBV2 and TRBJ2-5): EPEVTQTPSHQVTQMGQEVILRCVPISNHLYFYWYRQILGQKVEFLVSFYNNEISEKSEIFDDQFSVERPDGSNFTLKIRSTKLEDSAMYFCASGGDRNQETQYFGPGTRLLVL.

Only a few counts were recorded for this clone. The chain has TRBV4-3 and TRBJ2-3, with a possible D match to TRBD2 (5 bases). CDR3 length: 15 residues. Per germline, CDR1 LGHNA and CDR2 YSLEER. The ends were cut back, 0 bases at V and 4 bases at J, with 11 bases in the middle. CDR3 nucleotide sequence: TGCGCCAGCAGCCAAGATAAGAGGGAGTCAGATACGCAGTATTTT. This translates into CASSQDKRESDTQYF.

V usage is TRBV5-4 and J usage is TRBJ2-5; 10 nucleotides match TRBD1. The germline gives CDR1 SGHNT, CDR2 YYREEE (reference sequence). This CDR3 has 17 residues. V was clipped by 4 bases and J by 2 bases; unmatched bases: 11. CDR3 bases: TGTGCCAGCAGCCCCATCTCCGGGACAGGGGCTCAAGAGACCCAGTACTTC. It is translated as CASSPISGTGAQETQYF.

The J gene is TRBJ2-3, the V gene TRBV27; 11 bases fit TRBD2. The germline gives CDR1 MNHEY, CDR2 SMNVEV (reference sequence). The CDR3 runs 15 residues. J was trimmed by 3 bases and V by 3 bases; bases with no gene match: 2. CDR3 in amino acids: CASSFGTSGTDTQYF. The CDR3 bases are TGTGCCAGCAGTTTTGGGACTAGCGGAACAGATACGCAGTATTTT.

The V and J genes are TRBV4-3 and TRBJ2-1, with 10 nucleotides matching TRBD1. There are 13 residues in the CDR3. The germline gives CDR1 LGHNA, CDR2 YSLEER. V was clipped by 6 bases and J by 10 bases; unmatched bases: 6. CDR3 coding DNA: TGCGCCAGCAGGGACAGGGGGACGGGGGAGCAGTTCTTC. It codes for CASRDRGTGEQFF.

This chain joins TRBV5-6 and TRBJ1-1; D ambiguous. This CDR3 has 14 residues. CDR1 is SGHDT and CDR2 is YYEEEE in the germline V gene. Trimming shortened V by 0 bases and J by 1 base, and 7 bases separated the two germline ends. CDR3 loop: CASSLVSGNTEAFF. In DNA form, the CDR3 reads TGTGCCAGCAGCTTGGTCTCAGGGAACACTGAAGCTTTCTTT.

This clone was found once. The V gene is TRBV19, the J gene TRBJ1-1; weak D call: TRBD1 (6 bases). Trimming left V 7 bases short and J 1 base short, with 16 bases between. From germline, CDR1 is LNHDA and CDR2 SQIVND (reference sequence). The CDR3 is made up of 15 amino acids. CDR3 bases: TGTGCCAGTAAAACAGGGTCTATGGCGAACACTGAAGCTTTCTTT. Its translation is CASKTGSMANTEAFF.

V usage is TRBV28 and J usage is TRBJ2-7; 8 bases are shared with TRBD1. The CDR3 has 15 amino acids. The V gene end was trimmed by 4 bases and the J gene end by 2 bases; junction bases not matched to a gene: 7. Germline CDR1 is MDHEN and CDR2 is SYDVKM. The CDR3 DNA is TGTGCCAGCAGTTGGGACAGGCATTCTACCTACGAGCAGTACTTC. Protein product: CASSWDRHSTYEQYF.

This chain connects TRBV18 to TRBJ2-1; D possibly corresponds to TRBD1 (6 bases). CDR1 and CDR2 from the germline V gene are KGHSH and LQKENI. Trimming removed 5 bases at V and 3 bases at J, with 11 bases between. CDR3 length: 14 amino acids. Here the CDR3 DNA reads TGTGCCAGCTCAGCTCTAGGGGGCTACAATGAGCAGTTCTTC. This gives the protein CASSALGGYNEQFF.

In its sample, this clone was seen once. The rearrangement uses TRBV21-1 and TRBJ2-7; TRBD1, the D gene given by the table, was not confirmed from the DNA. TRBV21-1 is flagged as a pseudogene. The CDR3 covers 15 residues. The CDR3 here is CASSTDSQSTYEQYF. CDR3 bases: TGTGCCAGCAGCACCGACAGCCAAAGCACCTACGAGCAGTACTTC.